The present entry profiles one T cell receptor beta chain with its context. The data originate from a study of blood T cell repertoires in COVID-19. CDR1 is SGHNT and CDR2 is YENEEA in the germline V gene. Trimming cost V 4 bases and J 4 bases; bases outside gene matches: 11. The length of the CDR3 is 17 residues. TCRdb keeps only in-frame clones here, not all; method: immunoSEQ multiplex PCR. The sample records almost 300,000 clones, around nine tenths being singletons. The TCR originated in a woman aged 25 to 45 with COVID-19, enrolled during active disease. Material: peripheral blood. The V gene is TRBV11-3, the J gene TRBJ2-2; TRBD1 aligns across 8 bases. CDR3 protein: CASSSPPGGAGTGELFF. The CDR3 DNA is TGTGCCAGCAGCTCCCCCCCAGGGGGCGCAGGCACCGGGGAGCTGTTTTTT.